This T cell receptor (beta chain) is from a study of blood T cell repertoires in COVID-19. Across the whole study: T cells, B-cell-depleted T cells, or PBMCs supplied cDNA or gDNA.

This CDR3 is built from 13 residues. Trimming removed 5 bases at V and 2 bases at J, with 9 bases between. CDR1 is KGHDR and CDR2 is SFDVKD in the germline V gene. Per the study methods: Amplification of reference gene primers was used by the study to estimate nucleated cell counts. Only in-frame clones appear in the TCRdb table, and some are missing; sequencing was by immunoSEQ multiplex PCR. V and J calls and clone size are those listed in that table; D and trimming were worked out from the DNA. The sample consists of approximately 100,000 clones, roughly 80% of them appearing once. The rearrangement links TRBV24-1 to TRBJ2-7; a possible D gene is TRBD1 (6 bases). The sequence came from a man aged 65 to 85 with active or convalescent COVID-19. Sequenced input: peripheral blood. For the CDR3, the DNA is TGTGCCACCAGTGCCAGGGGCACCTACGAGCAGTACTTC. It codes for CATSARGTYEQYF.